This is a list of T cell receptor beta chains from one sample in a study of blood T cell repertoires in COVID-19. Profiled with immunoSEQ multiplex PCR; TCRdb holds only in-frame clones, not every one. The data contain some 420,000 clones, 80% to 90% of them singletons. Material for sequencing was PBMCs or T cells enriched from blood (not recorded which). These TCRs come from a man between 25 and 39 years old who had recovered from COVID-19. CDR3s include the opening cysteine and the closing phenylalanine or tryptophan. D genes are given only for firm matches. The size entry is marked missing in some rows and otherwise reads once, few, many or a size class.

j_call v_call d_call clone_size cdr3_nt cdr3_aa
TRBJ2-1 TRBV15 TRBD2 NA TGTGCCACCAGGCGAACTAGCGGGGCACACAATGAGCAGTTCTTC CATRRTSGAHNEQFF
TRBJ1-1 TRBV27 NA NA TGTGCCAGCAGTTTATCTTTTATGAACACTGAAGCTTTCTTT CASSLSFMNTEAFF
TRBJ1-2 TRBV9 TRBD1 once TGTGCCAGCAGCTTCTCTCAGGACAGGGGGTTCGGCTACACCTTC CASSFSQDRGFGYTF
TRBJ2-7 TRBV11-2 NA NA TGTGCCAGCAGCTTAGAGGGGCGTTACGAGCAGTACTTC CASSLEGRYEQYF
TRBJ2-3 TRBV29-1 NA few TGCAGCGTTGGCCGGCTAGCGAGCCCAGATACGCAGTATTTT CSVGRLASPDTQYF
TRBJ1-6 TRBV5-1 NA NA TGCGCCAGCAGCTCCCCCCCGGGACAAAATAATTCACCCCTCCACTTT CASSSPPGQNNSPLHF
TRBJ2-1 TRBV9 NA NA TGTGCCAGCAGCGTAGAAGGGGGTAATACCTACAATGAGCAGTTCTTC CASSVEGGNTYNEQFF
TRBJ2-7 TRBV5-1 NA NA TGCGCCAGCAGGCGGGACAGCTATTCCTACGAGCAGTACTTC CASRRDSYSYEQYF
TRBJ1-6 TRBV6-5 NA NA TGTGCCAGCATCTTACAGGGTACGAATAATTCACCCCTCCACTTT CASILQGTNNSPLHF
TRBJ2-2 TRBV5-1 NA few TGCGCCAGCAGCTTGGGGGAGCGCACCGGGGAGCTGTTTTTT CASSLGERTGELFF
TRBJ1-2 TRBV4-2 NA once TGTGCCAGCAGCCAAGATGGCCACAGCTTTAACTATGGCTACACCTTC CASSQDGHSFNYGYTF
TRBJ2-1 TRBV5-1 TRBD2 NA TGCGCCAGCAGCCCAACTAGCGCTATGTACAATGAGCAGTTCTTC CASSPTSAMYNEQFF
TRBJ1-2 TRBV12-3/TRBV12-4 TRBD1 NA TGTGCCAGCAGTTTAGGGACAGGTTTCAGCTACACCTTC CASSLGTGFSYTF
TRBJ2-7 TRBV18 NA once TGTGCCAGCTCACCCCCTCTTGTTGAGCGGAGCCGCACGGTCGAGCAGTACTTC CASSPPLVERSRTVEQYF
TRBJ2-6 TRBV5-4 TRBD1 NA TGTGCCAGCAGCTTCGGGACAGGGCTCGCTGGGGCCAACGTCCTGACTTTC CASSFGTGLAGANVLTF
TRBJ1-1 TRBV12-3/TRBV12-4 NA NA TGTGCCAGCAGTTCCCAGGGCCTTACCAAAGCTTTCTTT CASSSQGLTKAFF
TRBJ2-5 TRBV10-3 NA NA TGTGCCATCAGCGAACCGGGGACTGATGAGCAAGAGACCCAGTACTTC CAISEPGTDEQETQYF
TRBJ2-3 TRBV12-3/TRBV12-4 TRBD2 NA TGTGCCAGCAGAAGGGACTACCGGCAGTATTTT CASRRDYRQYF